The 19 T cell receptor beta chains below were found in one sample sequenced in a study of yellow fever vaccine responses in identical twins. TCRdb ran MiXCR on the RT-PCR reads and lists one entry per CDR3 protein. This table has fewer than 1,500 distinct CDR3 sequences, about 83% appearing once. Sequences were derived from T cells from blood (PBMCs), unsorted or a sorted subset (not recorded which), sampled before or after yellow fever vaccination (not recorded which). The receptor set was obtained from a woman under 30 who received the yellow fever vaccine.

V is TRBV11-3 and J is TRBJ2-5; D call uncertain. CDR3 length: 13 amino acids. CDR1 and CDR2 (germline): SGHNT, YENEEA. V shed 5 bases and J shed 2 bases, with 9 bases lying between them. The CDR3 nucleotides read TGTGCCAGCAGCACCGCTAGACAAGAGACCCAGTACTTC. This gives the protein CASSTARQETQYF.

The CDR3 DNA reads TGCGCCAGCAGCCAAAGCTTCATAGCGAGTCCCTACGAGCAGTACTTC. Amino acids: CASSQSFIASPYEQYF. The V and J genes are TRBV4-1 and TRBJ2-7, with a tentative D call TRBD2 (5 bases). V dropped 2 bases and J dropped 2 bases, with 16 bases sitting between them. The germline gives CDR1 MGHRA, CDR2 YSYEKL. CDR3 size: 16 residues.

This clonotype has just one count. The J gene is TRBJ1-1, the V gene TRBV5-5; 7 bases are shared with TRBD1. The CDR3 totals 13 residues. Germline CDR1 reads SGHKS; CDR2 reads YYEKEE (reference sequence). V dropped 5 bases and J dropped 1; count of bases not matched to a gene: 2. The CDR3 sequence is CASRTGTNTEAFF. In DNA, the CDR3 is TGTGCCAGCAGGACAGGGACGAACACTGAAGCTTTCTTT.

CDR3 bases: TGTGCCAGCGGATCGGGCATCGGGTACTATGGCTACACCTTC. It yields the protein CASGSGIGYYGYTF. The genes are TRBV6-1 and TRBJ1-2; D gene uncertain. Germline V lookup: CDR1 MNHNS, CDR2 SASEGT. This CDR3 is built from 14 residues. Deletions cut 8 bases from V and 3 bases from J, with 16 bases between.

J is TRBJ2-5 and V is TRBV6-7; either TRBD1 or TRBD2 may supply D (6 bases each). TRBV6-7 is reported as an ORF; its role is uncertain. The CDR3 runs to 14 residues. V lost 8 bases and J lost 1, with 14 bases in between. CDR3 region: CASEGGRTQETQYF. The CDR3 DNA follows: TGTGCCAGCGAGGGGGGCAGGACCCAAGAGACCCAGTACTTC.

CDR3 amino acids: CASSLGGGNYNEQFF. CDR3 nucleotide sequence: TGTGCCAGCAGCTTAGGAGGAGGAAACTACAATGAGCAGTTCTTC. The chain links TRBV11-3 to TRBJ2-1, with a tentative D call TRBD2 (5 bases). Trimming took off 1 base at V and 3 bases at J, with 10 bases between the two ends. CDR3 size: 15 residues. Germline CDR1 reads SGHNT; CDR2 reads YENEEA.

This chain links TRBV10-3 with TRBJ1-5; no firm D call. The CDR3 is made up of 16 amino acids. Trimming removed 0 bases at V and 2 bases at J, with 11 bases between. In germline, CDR1 is ENHRY, CDR2 SYGVKD. DNA for the CDR3: TGTGCCATCAGTGAGTCGGGGAGCGGTGGCAATCAGCCCCAGCATTTT. Protein: CAISESGSGGNQPQHF.

The chain uses TRBV5-4 and TRBJ2-5; a possible D gene is TRBD1 (6 bases). V lost 4 bases, J lost 5 bases, and 12 bases lay in between. The CDR3 extends over 13 amino acids. Germline-derived CDR1 and CDR2 are SGHNT and YYREEE (reference sequence). The CDR3 is CASSLRGEETQYF. DNA of the CDR3: TGTGCCAGCAGCCTCAGGGGTGAGGAGACCCAGTACTTC.

This chain joins TRBV10-3 and TRBJ1-6; D perhaps matches TRBD1 (6 bases). Per the germline V gene, CDR1 is ENHRY and CDR2 is SYGVKD. Trimming cost V 3 bases and J 4 bases, with 13 bases left between them. The CDR3 extends over 16 amino acids. CDR3 sequence (DNA): TGTGCCATCAGTGACCCGGGGGGCCAGTATAATTCACCCCTCCACTTT. This encodes CAISDPGGQYNSPLHF.

The V and J genes are TRBV10-1 and TRBJ2-1; TRBD2 matches 9 bases. After removal of 6 bases from V and 0 bases from J, the junction contained 15 bases not matched to a gene. Germline values: CDR1 WNHNN, CDR2 SYGVQD (reference sequence). This CDR3 comprises 19 residues. In nucleotides, the CDR3 is TGCGCCAGCAGCGCTCCTGGGGGTAGCGGGGGCGACTCCTACAATGAGCAGTTCTTC. It encodes CASSAPGGSGGDSYNEQFF.

The chain combines TRBV5-1 with TRBJ2-7; TRBD1 is a possible D gene (6 bases). The length of the CDR3 is 12 residues. Per germline, CDR1 SGHRS and CDR2 YFSETQ. Trimming removed 4 bases from V and 4 bases from J, with 9 bases in between. CDR3 coding DNA: TGCGCCAGCAGCATAACAGGGTACGAGCAGTACTTC. This sequence encodes CASSITGYEQYF.

A single count supports this clonotype. This chain links TRBV5-1 with TRBJ2-4, with D tentatively TRBD1 (6 bases). The ends were cut back, 0 bases at V and 3 bases at J, with 10 bases in the middle. The CDR3 is 15 residues long. Germline CDR1 and CDR2: SGHRS and YFSETQ. The CDR3: CASSLDRDGKNIQYF. The CDR3 DNA is TGCGCCAGCAGCTTGGACAGGGATGGCAAAAACATTCAGTACTTC. The complete variable domain, with remaining parts taken from reference TRBV5-1 and TRBJ2-4, reads KAGVTQTPRYLIKTRGQQVTLSCSPISGHRSVSWYQQTPGQGLQFLFEYFSETQRNKGNFPGRFSGRQFSNSRSEMNVSTLELGDSALYLCASSLDRDGKNIQYFGAGTRLSVL.

This clonotype was detected only a few times. The V call is TRBV4-1, the J call TRBJ1-2, with unresolved D. The germline V gene encodes CDR1 MGHRA and CDR2 YSYEKL. V was pared by 0 bases and J by 0 bases, with 11 bases between. The CDR3 covers 16 residues. Here the CDR3 reads CASSQDWTEPNYGYTF. In DNA, the CDR3 is TGCGCCAGCAGCCAAGATTGGACGGAACCTAACTATGGCTACACCTTC.

The chain couples TRBV29-1 to TRBJ2-5; D is ambiguous. Germline values: CDR1 SQVTM, CDR2 ANQGSEA. Trimming removed 7 bases from V and 2 bases from J, with 8 bases in between. This CDR3 region has 11 residues. The CDR3 sequence: CSGRRQETQYF. CDR3 coding DNA: TGCAGCGGCCGACGGCAAGAGACCCAGTACTTC.

V and J are TRBV29-1 and TRBJ2-7, with 7 bases that match TRBD2. This CDR3 is built from 15 residues. J was trimmed by 6 bases and V by 3 bases; bases with no gene match: 14. CDR1 and CDR2 (germline): SQVTM, ANQGSEA. The CDR3, as DNA: TGCAGCGTTGAGGCTAGCGGAGGTACCTTAGGCGAGCAGTACTTC. This translates into CSVEASGGTLGEQYF.

The CDR3 here is CASSYRGISEVDEQFF. CDR3 DNA: TGTGCCAGCAGTTACCGCGGGATTAGCGAGGTCGATGAGCAGTTCTTC. The chain carries TRBV6-5 and TRBJ2-1; D is perhaps TRBD2 (6 bases). The V gene lost 2 bases and the J gene lost 8 bases, with 19 bases spanning the gap. The CDR3 covers 16 residues. The V gene's germline CDR1 is MNHEY and CDR2 SVGAGI.

In this sample, this clonotype turned up a few times. The chain links TRBV11-1 to TRBJ2-7, with a weak D call TRBD1 (5 bases). The CDR3 totals 15 residues. From germline, CDR1 is SGHAT and CDR2 FQDESV (reference sequence). V dropped 5 bases and J dropped 0 bases, with 14 bases sitting between them. The chain's CDR3 is CASSILGPSSYEQYF. The CDR3, as DNA: TGTGCCAGCAGCATACTGGGGCCCAGCTCCTACGAGCAGTACTTC.

The V gene is TRBV10-1, the J gene TRBJ1-2; 9 bases align to TRBD1. This CDR3 has 13 amino acids. The V segment lost 6 bases and the J segment 5 bases; nucleotides outside the gene matches: 4. The germline V gene encodes CDR1 WNHNN and CDR2 SYGVQD (reference sequence). CDR3 sequence (DNA): TGCGCCAGCAGGACCGGGACAGGGTATGGCTACACCTTC. It specifies CASRTGTGYGYTF.

A single count supports this clonotype. The chain combines TRBV15 with TRBJ2-7; no reliable D call. The ends were cut back, 3 bases at V and 2 bases at J, with 11 bases in the middle. The CDR3 spans 14 residues. Germline V gene sequence: CDR1 LNHNV, CDR2 YYDKDF (reference sequence). The CDR3 DNA reads as TGTGCCACCAGCAGCGGTGGCACAACCTACGAGCAGTACTTC. Translated, it gives CATSSGGTTYEQYF.